This is a list of T cell receptor beta chains from one sample in a study of T cells in localized non-small cell lung cancer. Clones were read by immunoSEQ multiplex PCR, and TCRdb kept only the in-frame ones, dropping some. The sample includes about 16,000 clones, about 89% of them seen just once. Source: peripheral blood, taken before any cancer treatment. These receptors all stem from a male donor aged 60 or older with stage II squamous cell lung carcinoma. CDR3s include the opening cysteine and the closing phenylalanine or tryptophan. D genes are given only for firm matches. A clone size is listed for some rows: how often the clone was seen (once, few, many), or a class if it is expanded.

size: NA
V: TRBV28
length: 18
D: NA
J: TRBJ2-7
DNA: NA
CDR3: CASSPTPGTPSTLYEQYF

size: NA
V: TRBV7-2
length: 14
D: NA
J: TRBJ2-7
DNA: TGTGCCAGCAGCTTAGCGGGAGTCTCCTACGAGCAGTACTTC
CDR3: CASSLAGVSYEQYF

size: NA
V: TRBV6-1
length: 15
D: NA
J: TRBJ1-1
DNA: TGTGCCAGCAGTGAACCCAGGGGTCTGAACACTGAAGCTTTCTTT
CDR3: CASSEPRGLNTEAFF

size: NA
V: TRBV7-6
length: 14
D: NA
J: TRBJ1-5
DNA: TGTGCCAGCAGCCCAGCGGGGGGCAATCAGCCCCAGCATTTT
CDR3: CASSPAGGNQPQHF

size: NA
V: TRBV25-1
length: 17
D: TRBD1
J: TRBJ2-7
DNA: TGTGCCAGCAGTGAAGTCTGGGGGACAGGGGGTCCCTACGAGCAGTACTTC
CDR3: CASSEVWGTGGPYEQYF

size: NA
V: TRBV5-1
length: 14
D: NA
J: TRBJ2-3
DNA: TGCGCCAGCAGCTTGGCCCTGGGTGCAGATACGCAGTATTTT
CDR3: CASSLALGADTQYF

size: NA
V: TRBV28
length: 16
D: NA
J: TRBJ2-1
DNA: TGTGCCAGCAGTCGAAGGGGGGGCAGCTCCTACAATGAGCAGTTCTTC
CDR3: CASSRRGGSSYNEQFF

size: NA
V: TRBV19
length: 10
D: NA
J: TRBJ2-5
DNA: TGTGCCAGTGGACAAGAGACCCAGTACTTC
CDR3: CASGQETQYF

size: few
V: TRBV6-6
length: 16
D: TRBD2
J: TRBJ2-1
DNA: TGTGCCAGCAGTTACCACTTAGCGGGAGGGTACAATGAGCAGTTCTTC
CDR3: CASSYHLAGGYNEQFF

size: NA
V: TRBV21-1
length: 13
D: NA
J: TRBJ1-1
DNA: TGTGCCAGCAGTAATGCAATTCGCACTGAAGCTTTCTTT
CDR3: CASSNAIRTEAFF

size: few
V: TRBV25-1
length: 14
D: TRBD1
J: TRBJ2-7
DNA: TGTGCCAGCAGTGTAGGGACAGGGCTTTTGGAGCAGTACTTC
CDR3: CASSVGTGLLEQYF

size: NA
V: TRBV5-1
length: 13
D: NA
J: TRBJ2-5
DNA: TGCGCCAGCAGTAAAACAGGTCAAGAGACCCAGTACTTC
CDR3: CASSKTGQETQYF

size: NA
V: TRBV10-1
length: 11
D: NA
J: TRBJ2-4
DNA: TGCGCCAGCAGTGAGGGGGGTGCGCAGTACTTC
CDR3: CASSEGGAQYF

size: NA
V: TRBV7-2
length: 14
D: NA
J: TRBJ1-1
DNA: TGTGCCAGCAGCTTAGTCACTAGAGTCACTGAAGCTTTCTTT
CDR3: CASSLVTRVTEAFF

size: NA
V: TRBV2
length: 13
D: NA
J: TRBJ2-7
DNA: TGTGCCAGCATCCCCCTAGGGAGCAACGAGCAGTACTTC
CDR3: CASIPLGSNEQYF

size: NA
V: TRBV6-6
length: 15
D: TRBD1
J: TRBJ2-7
DNA: TGTGCCAGCAGTTACTCGCCAGGGGGCTCCTACGAGCAGTACTTC
CDR3: CASSYSPGGSYEQYF

size: NA
V: TRBV19
length: 14
D: TRBD1
J: TRBJ1-5
DNA: TGTGCCAGTACCGAAGAGGGGGCCAATCAGCCCCAGCATTTT
CDR3: CASTEEGANQPQHF

size: NA
V: TRBV2
length: 13
D: NA
J: TRBJ2-1
DNA: TGTGCCAGCAAAGCGGACTCCTACAATGAGCAGTTCTTC
CDR3: CASKADSYNEQFF

size: once
V: TRBV6-4
length: 14
D: NA
J: TRBJ2-1
DNA: TGTGCCAGCAGTGACTCAGAATCCTACAATGAGCAGTTCTTC
CDR3: CASSDSESYNEQFF

size: once
V: TRBV11-3
length: 14
D: TRBD2
J: TRBJ2-1
DNA: TGTGCCAGCAGCCAGCCGGGACTAGCTAATGAGCAGTTCTTC
CDR3: CASSQPGLANEQFF

size: few
V: TRBV28
length: 15
D: NA
J: TRBJ1-2
DNA: TGTGCCAGCAGTTTGGGGGGAGGGGTGGTCTATGGCTACACCTTC
CDR3: CASSLGGGVVYGYTF

size: NA
V: TRBV4-1
length: 13
D: NA
J: TRBJ1-1
DNA: TGCGCCAGCAGTTTAAGTCTGAACACTGAAGCTTTCTTT
CDR3: CASSLSLNTEAFF

size: NA
V: TRBV15
length: 16
D: TRBD2
J: TRBJ2-7
DNA: TGTGCCACCAGCAGAGGGGGACTAGCGGAACCCTACGAGCAGTACTTC
CDR3: CATSRGGLAEPYEQYF

size: NA
V: TRBV18
length: 14
D: NA
J: TRBJ2-7
DNA: TGTGCCAGCTCACCAGGGAGACAAGCGTACGAGCAGTACTTC
CDR3: CASSPGRQAYEQYF

size: NA
V: TRBV30
length: 14
D: TRBD1
J: TRBJ2-5
DNA: TGTGCCTGGGAACGACAGGGGCTGCAAGAGACCCAGTACTTC
CDR3: CAWERQGLQETQYF

size: NA
V: TRBV10-3
length: 15
D: TRBD1
J: TRBJ1-1
DNA: TGTGCCATCAGTGACTCGGGACAGGGAAACACTGAAGCTTTCTTT
CDR3: CAISDSGQGNTEAFF

size: NA
V: TRBV18
length: 15
D: TRBD1
J: TRBJ1-1
DNA: TGTGCCAGCTCCCCCCCAGGGGGCCTGAACACTGAAGCTTTCTTT
CDR3: CASSPPGGLNTEAFF

size: NA
V: TRBV5-1
length: 14
D: NA
J: TRBJ1-1
DNA: TGCGCCAGCAGCCCAAACAGGGACTACACTGAAGCTTTCTTT
CDR3: CASSPNRDYTEAFF

size: NA
V: TRBV4-1
length: 15
D: TRBD2
J: TRBJ2-3
DNA: TGCGCCAGCAGCCAACCGAGGACTAGCGTAGATACGCAGTATTTT
CDR3: CASSQPRTSVDTQYF

size: NA
V: TRBV6-1
length: 13
D: NA
J: TRBJ2-7
DNA: TGTGCCAGCTTGACAGTTAACTCCTACGAGCAGTACTTC
CDR3: CASLTVNSYEQYF

size: NA
V: TRBV5-1
length: 15
D: TRBD2
J: TRBJ2-1
DNA: TGCGCCAGCAGCTTGGGGCGGGAGGCCTACAATGAGCAGTTCTTC
CDR3: CASSLGREAYNEQFF

size: NA
V: TRBV6-5
length: 14
D: NA
J: TRBJ1-2
DNA: TGTGCCAGCACCCCGGGACCGACTAACTATGGCTACACCTTC
CDR3: CASTPGPTNYGYTF

size: NA
V: TRBV27
length: 14
D: NA
J: TRBJ2-5
DNA: TGTGCCAGCAGTCCGCTGGACCTCCAAGAGACCCAGTACTTC
CDR3: CASSPLDLQETQYF

size: NA
V: TRBV9
length: 15
D: NA
J: TRBJ2-1
DNA: TGTGCCAGCAGCTTTAGCGGTCCCGGCCCTGGTGAGCAGTTCTTC
CDR3: CASSFSGPGPGEQFF

size: NA
V: TRBV11-2
length: 15
D: TRBD2
J: TRBJ2-1
DNA: TGTGCCAGCAGCCCCGGGGGGAATAGAGGGGATGAGCAGTTCTTC
CDR3: CASSPGGNRGDEQFF

size: once
V: TRBV30
length: 16
D: TRBD1
J: TRBJ2-6
DNA: TGTGCCTGGATTTCCTTCAGGGGGTCTGGGGCCAACGTCCTGACTTTC
CDR3: CAWISFRGSGANVLTF

size: once
V: TRBV6-1
length: 15
D: NA
J: TRBJ2-3
DNA: TGTGCCAGCAGGGAGGGGGTGAGTCGCACAGATACGCAGTATTTT
CDR3: CASREGVSRTDTQYF

size: NA
V: TRBV7-2
length: 12
D: NA
J: TRBJ2-7
DNA: TGTGCCAGCAGCTTAGGGGGAAGCGAGCAGTACTTC
CDR3: CASSLGGSEQYF

size: few
V: TRBV19
length: 16
D: TRBD1
J: TRBJ2-1
DNA: TGTGCCAGTAACTGGGGCGGGACAGGAGATTACAATGAGCAGTTCTTC
CDR3: CASNWGGTGDYNEQFF

size: once
V: TRBV6-4
length: 13
D: TRBD1
J: TRBJ2-5
DNA: TGTGCCAGCCCAAGACAGGGCGAAGAGACCCAGTACTTC
CDR3: CASPRQGEETQYF

size: NA
V: TRBV19
length: 12
D: NA
J: TRBJ2-7
DNA: TGTGCCAGAACAGGGAGGGCCTACGAGCAGTACTTC
CDR3: CARTGRAYEQYF

size: NA
V: TRBV27
length: 11
D: NA
J: TRBJ2-7
DNA: TGTGCCAGCAGTTCGGGATACGAGCAGTACTTC
CDR3: CASSSGYEQYF

size: NA
V: TRBV6-1
length: 18
D: NA
J: TRBJ2-7
DNA: TGTGCCAGCAGTGAATATGTGGGGGACCGCCGTAGCTCCTACGAGCAGTACTTC
CDR3: CASSEYVGDRRSSYEQYF

size: once
V: TRBV5-6
length: 14
D: TRBD1
J: TRBJ1-6
DNA: TGTGCCAGCAGCCTTAACAGGGGGAATTCACCCCTCCACTTT
CDR3: CASSLNRGNSPLHF

size: NA
V: TRBV2
length: 16
D: TRBD2
J: TRBJ2-3
DNA: TGTGCCAGCTCCCAAGGGCTAGCGGGAGGAACAGATACGCAGTATTTT
CDR3: CASSQGLAGGTDTQYF

size: NA
V: TRBV2
length: 17
D: TRBD2
J: TRBJ2-3
DNA: TGTGCCAGCAGCAAACTAGCGGGAGGGCCGGGGCCAGATACGCAGTATTTT
CDR3: CASSKLAGGPGPDTQYF

size: NA
V: TRBV28
length: 15
D: TRBD1
J: TRBJ2-1
DNA: TGTGCCAGCACTTTAGGGACAGGGAGCTACAATGAGCAGTTCTTC
CDR3: CASTLGTGSYNEQFF

size: NA
V: TRBV28
length: 17
D: TRBD1
J: TRBJ1-2
DNA: TGTGCCAGCAGTTTATATGGGACAGGGGGCGGTAAGGGTGGCTACACCTTC
CDR3: CASSLYGTGGGKGGYTF

size: few
V: TRBV6-1
length: 13
D: NA
J: TRBJ2-7
DNA: TGTGCCAGCAGTGAACTAGAGTCCTACGAGCAGTACTTC
CDR3: CASSELESYEQYF

size: NA
V: TRBV4-2
length: 16
D: NA
J: TRBJ2-6
DNA: TGTGCCAGCAGCCAGCCCACAGGGTCTGGGGCCAACGTCCTGACTTTC
CDR3: CASSQPTGSGANVLTF

size: NA
V: TRBV5-1
length: 15
D: NA
J: TRBJ2-2
DNA: TGCGCCAGCAGCTTTGGGACCGACTCCACCGGGGAGCTGTTTTTT
CDR3: CASSFGTDSTGELFF

size: NA
V: TRBV27
length: 14
D: TRBD1
J: TRBJ2-2
DNA: TGTGCCAGCAGTCGGACAGGGGGTACCGGGGAGCTGTTTTTT
CDR3: CASSRTGGTGELFF

size: NA
V: TRBV9
length: 15
D: TRBD2
J: TRBJ2-1
DNA: TGTGCCAGCAGCCTCGGAGGGAGGGCCTACAATGAGCAGTTCTTC
CDR3: CASSLGGRAYNEQFF

size: NA
V: TRBV7-8
length: 14
D: TRBD1
J: TRBJ2-7
DNA: TGTGCCAGCAGCTTAGGGGACAGCTCCTACGAGCAGTACTTC
CDR3: CASSLGDSSYEQYF

size: NA
V: TRBV10-3
length: 14
D: NA
J: TRBJ1-1
DNA: TGTGCCATCAGTGAGTCGGGCCGTCTCGGTGAAGCTTTCTTT
CDR3: CAISESGRLGEAFF

size: NA
V: TRBV6-1
length: 15
D: NA
J: TRBJ1-5
DNA: TGTGCCAGCAGTGAAAGAGGGAGGAAGGATCAGCCCCAGCATTTT
CDR3: CASSERGRKDQPQHF

size: NA
V: TRBV6-6
length: 13
D: TRBD1
J: TRBJ2-7
DNA: TGTGCCAGCAGTTCAGGACAGGGAGGCGAGCAGTACTTC
CDR3: CASSSGQGGEQYF

size: NA
V: TRBV5-1
length: 14
D: NA
J: TRBJ1-1
DNA: TGCGCCAGCAGCAACCAGGGAGTGAACACTGAAGCTTTCTTT
CDR3: CASSNQGVNTEAFF

size: NA
V: TRBV7-9
length: 15
D: TRBD2
J: TRBJ2-1
DNA: TGTGCCAGCAGCCCCCGCGGGAGCTCCTACAATGAGCAGTTCTTC
CDR3: CASSPRGSSYNEQFF

size: NA
V: TRBV6-1
length: 16
D: NA
J: TRBJ2-7
DNA: TGTGCCAGCAGTGAAAGGACGACGGGCGGCTTCTACGAGCAGTACTTC
CDR3: CASSERTTGGFYEQYF